The source of this T cell receptor beta chain is a study of circulating and synovial CD4+ cells in juvenile arthritis. Measured with immunoSEQ multiplex PCR; TCRdb has only the in-frame clones, and not every one. The table shows about 33,000 clones, with nearly 95% occurring only once. General study findings and limits: Diversity here was lower than in bulk blood CD4 cells. CPL versus bulk CD4 samples: T cell genome counts differed by at least an order of magnitude.

Germline assignment: CDR1 MGHRA and CDR2 YSYEKL. Unmatched junction bases numbered 9, after V lost 1 base and J lost 4 bases. The CDR3 contains 16 residues. Regarding this clone: Antigen: not known.

Source material: CD4+ T cells from blood. The chain has TRBV4-1 and TRBJ2-7; 8 bases line up with TRBD2. This TCR was sampled from a human donor with juvenile idiopathic arthritis. CDR3 coding DNA: TGCGCCAGCAGCCAAGGGCGCGGGGGGCAGCCTTACGAGCAGTACTTC. Encoded protein: CASSQGRGGQPYEQYF.